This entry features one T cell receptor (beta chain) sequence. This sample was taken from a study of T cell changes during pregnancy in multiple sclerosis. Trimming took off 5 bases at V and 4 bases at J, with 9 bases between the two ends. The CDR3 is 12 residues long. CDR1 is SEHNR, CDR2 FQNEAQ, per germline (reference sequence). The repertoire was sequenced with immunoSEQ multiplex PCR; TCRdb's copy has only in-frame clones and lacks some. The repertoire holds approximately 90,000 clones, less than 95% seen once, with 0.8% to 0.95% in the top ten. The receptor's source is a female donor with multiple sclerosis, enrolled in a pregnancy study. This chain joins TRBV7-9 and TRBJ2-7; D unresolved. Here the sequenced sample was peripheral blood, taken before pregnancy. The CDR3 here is CASSAANYEQYF. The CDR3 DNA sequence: TGTGCCAGCAGCGCGGCCAATTACGAGCAGTACTTC.